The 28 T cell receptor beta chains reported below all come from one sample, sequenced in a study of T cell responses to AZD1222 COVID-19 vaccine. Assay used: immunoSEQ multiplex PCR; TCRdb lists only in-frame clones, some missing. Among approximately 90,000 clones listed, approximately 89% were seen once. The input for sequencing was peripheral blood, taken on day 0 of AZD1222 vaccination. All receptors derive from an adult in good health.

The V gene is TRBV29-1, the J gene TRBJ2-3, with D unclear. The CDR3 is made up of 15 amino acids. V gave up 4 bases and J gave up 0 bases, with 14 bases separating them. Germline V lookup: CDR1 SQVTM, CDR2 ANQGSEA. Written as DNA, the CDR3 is TGCAGCGTTGGATTTGCAGCAGCTAGCACAGATACGCAGTATTTT. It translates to CSVGFAAASTDTQYF.

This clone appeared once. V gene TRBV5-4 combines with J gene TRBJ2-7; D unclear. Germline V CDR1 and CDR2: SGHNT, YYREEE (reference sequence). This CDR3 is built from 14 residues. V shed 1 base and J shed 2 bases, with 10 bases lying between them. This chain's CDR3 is CASSLHHSTYEQYF. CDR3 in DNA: TGTGCCAGCAGCTTGCACCACTCCACCTACGAGCAGTACTTC.

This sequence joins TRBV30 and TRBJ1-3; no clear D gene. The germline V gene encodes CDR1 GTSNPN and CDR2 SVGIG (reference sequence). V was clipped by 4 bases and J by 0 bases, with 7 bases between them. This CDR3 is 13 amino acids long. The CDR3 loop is CAWTEDSGNTIYF. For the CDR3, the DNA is TGTGCCTGGACCGAAGACTCTGGAAACACCATATATTTT.

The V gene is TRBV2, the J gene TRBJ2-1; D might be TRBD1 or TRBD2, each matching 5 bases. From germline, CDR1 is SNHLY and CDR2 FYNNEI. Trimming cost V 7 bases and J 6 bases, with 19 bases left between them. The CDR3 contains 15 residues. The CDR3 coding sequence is TGTGCCAGCACCTTACGAGGGTCTGGGGGCAATGAGCAGTTCTTC. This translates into CASTLRGSGGNEQFF.

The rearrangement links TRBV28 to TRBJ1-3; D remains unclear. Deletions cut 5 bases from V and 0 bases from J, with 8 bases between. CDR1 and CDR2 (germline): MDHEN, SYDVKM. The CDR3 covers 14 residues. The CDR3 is CASSVFSSGNTIYF. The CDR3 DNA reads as TGTGCCAGCAGTGTATTTTCCTCTGGAAACACCATATATTTT.

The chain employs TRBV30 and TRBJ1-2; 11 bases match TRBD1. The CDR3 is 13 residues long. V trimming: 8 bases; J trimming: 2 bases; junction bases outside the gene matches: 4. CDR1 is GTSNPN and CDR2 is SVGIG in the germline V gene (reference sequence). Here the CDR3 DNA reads TGTGCCGGAGGACAGGGGGCCAACTATGGCTACACCTTC. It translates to CAGGQGANYGYTF.

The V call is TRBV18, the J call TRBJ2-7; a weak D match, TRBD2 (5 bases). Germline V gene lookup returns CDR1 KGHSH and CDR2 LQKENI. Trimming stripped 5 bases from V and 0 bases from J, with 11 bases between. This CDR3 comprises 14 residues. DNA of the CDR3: TGTGCCAGCTCAAAGGATCGGGGCTCCTACGAGCAGTACTTC. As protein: CASSKDRGSYEQYF.

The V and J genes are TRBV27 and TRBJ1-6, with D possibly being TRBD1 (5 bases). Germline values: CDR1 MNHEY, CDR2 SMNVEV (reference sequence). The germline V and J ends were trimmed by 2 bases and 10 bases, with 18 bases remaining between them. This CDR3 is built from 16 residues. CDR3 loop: CASSLRPTGGWSPLHF. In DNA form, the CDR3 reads TGTGCCAGCAGTTTAAGGCCCACTGGGGGGTGGTCACCCCTCCACTTT.

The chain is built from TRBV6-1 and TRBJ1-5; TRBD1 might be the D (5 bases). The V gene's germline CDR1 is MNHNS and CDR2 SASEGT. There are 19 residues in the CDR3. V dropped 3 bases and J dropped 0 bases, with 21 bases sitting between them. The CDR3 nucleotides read TGTGCCAGCAGTGACCCGAGGGACCCCACCTCCTATAGCAATCAGCCCCAGCATTTT. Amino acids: CASSDPRDPTSYSNQPQHF.

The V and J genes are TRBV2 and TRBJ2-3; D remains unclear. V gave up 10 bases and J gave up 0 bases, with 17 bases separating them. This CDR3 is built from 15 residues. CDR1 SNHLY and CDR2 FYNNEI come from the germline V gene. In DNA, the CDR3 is TGTGCCACCCTCCCTTTCTCCCCTAGCACAGATACGCAGTATTTT. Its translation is CATLPFSPSTDTQYF.

The CDR3 reads CASSPGTGHDQPQHF. The CDR3, as DNA: TGTGCCAGCAGCCCGGGGACAGGGCATGATCAGCCCCAGCATTTT. The chain is built from TRBV3-1 (or the pseudogene TRBV3-2) and TRBJ1-5; 9 bases are a match to TRBD1. There are 15 residues in the CDR3. The V and J ends lost 4 bases and 5 bases, in that order; junction bases with no gene match: 6. Germline V gene data show CDR1 as LGHDT and CDR2 as YNNKEL (reference sequence).

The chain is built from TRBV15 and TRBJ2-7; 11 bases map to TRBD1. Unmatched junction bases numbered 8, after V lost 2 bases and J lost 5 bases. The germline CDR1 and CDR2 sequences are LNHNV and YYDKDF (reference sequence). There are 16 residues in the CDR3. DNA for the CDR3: TGTGCCACCAGCAGACTTGGGACAGGGGGGAATCACGAGCAGTACTTC. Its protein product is CATSRLGTGGNHEQYF. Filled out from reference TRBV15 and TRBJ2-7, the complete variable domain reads DAMVIQNPRYQVTQFGKPVTLSCSQTLNHNVMYWYQQKSSQAPKLLFHYYDKDFNNEADTPDNFQSRRPNTSFCFLDIRSPGLGDTAMYLCATSRLGTGGNHEQYFGPGTRLTVT.

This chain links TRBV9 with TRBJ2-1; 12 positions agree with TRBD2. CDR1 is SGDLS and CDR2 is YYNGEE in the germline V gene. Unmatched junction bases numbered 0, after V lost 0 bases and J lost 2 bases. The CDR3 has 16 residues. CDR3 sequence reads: CASSVASGRAYNEQFF. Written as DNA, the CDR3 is TGTGCCAGCAGCGTAGCTAGCGGGAGGGCCTACAATGAGCAGTTCTTC.

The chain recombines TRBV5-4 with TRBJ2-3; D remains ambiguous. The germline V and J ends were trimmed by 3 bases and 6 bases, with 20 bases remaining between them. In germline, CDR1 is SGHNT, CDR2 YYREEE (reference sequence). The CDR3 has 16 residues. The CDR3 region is CASSYETTRLGDTQYF. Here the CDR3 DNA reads TGTGCCAGCAGCTACGAAACGACCCGTTTGGGGGATACGCAGTATTTT.

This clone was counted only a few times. The CDR3 reads CASSPRLADTGELFF. As DNA, the CDR3 is TGTGCCAGCTCACCTAGACTAGCGGACACCGGGGAGCTGTTTTTT. The rearrangement links TRBV18 to TRBJ2-2; 9 bases agree with TRBD2. This CDR3 is built from 15 residues. Germline V gene sequence: CDR1 KGHSH, CDR2 LQKENI. J lost 3 bases, V lost 3 bases, and 2 bases had no gene match.

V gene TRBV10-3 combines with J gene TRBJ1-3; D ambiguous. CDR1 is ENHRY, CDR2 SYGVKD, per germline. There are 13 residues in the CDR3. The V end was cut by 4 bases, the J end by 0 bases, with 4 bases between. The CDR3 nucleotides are TGTGCCATCAGTGGTCCCTCTGGAAACACCATATATTTT. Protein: CAISGPSGNTIYF.

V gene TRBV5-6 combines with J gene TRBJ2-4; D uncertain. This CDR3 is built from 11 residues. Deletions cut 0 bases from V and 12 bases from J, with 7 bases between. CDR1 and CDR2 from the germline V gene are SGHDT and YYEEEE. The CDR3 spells CASSLGVSQYF. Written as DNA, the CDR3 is TGTGCCAGCAGCTTGGGGGTATCTCAGTACTTC.

For the CDR3, the DNA is TGTGCCAGCAGGAACGGGACAGGGGGCGGCTTTCATGGCTACACCTTC. As protein: CASRNGTGGGFHGYTF. The chain recombines TRBV27 with TRBJ1-2; 12 bases match TRBD1. The CDR3 consists of 16 residues. Germline V lookup: CDR1 MNHEY, CDR2 SMNVEV (reference sequence). V lost 6 bases and J lost 6; bases outside the gene matches: 11.

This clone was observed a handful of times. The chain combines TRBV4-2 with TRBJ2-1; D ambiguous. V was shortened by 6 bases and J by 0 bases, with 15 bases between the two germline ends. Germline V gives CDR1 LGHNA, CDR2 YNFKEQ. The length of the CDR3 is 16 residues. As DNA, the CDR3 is TGTGCCAGCAGTCCCAACCTAGTCCGCTCCTACAATGAGCAGTTCTTC. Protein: CASSPNLVRSYNEQFF.

In DNA, the CDR3 is TGTGCCAGCAGCGCCCCAGGGAAACACGAGCAGTACTTC. Its translation is CASSAPGKHEQYF. The chain is built from TRBV9 and TRBJ2-7, with D perhaps matching TRBD1 (5 bases). The germline CDR1 and CDR2 sequences are SGDLS and YYNGEE. This CDR3 has 13 amino acids. Trimming shortened V by 3 bases and J by 5 bases, and 12 bases separated the two germline ends.

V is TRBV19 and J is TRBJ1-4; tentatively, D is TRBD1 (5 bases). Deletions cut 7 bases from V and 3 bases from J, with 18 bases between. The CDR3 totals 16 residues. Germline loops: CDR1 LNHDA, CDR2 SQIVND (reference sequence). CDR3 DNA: TGTGCCAGTATTACGGGGCAGTCGGAACCTAATGAAAAACTGTTTTTT. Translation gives CASITGQSEPNEKLFF.

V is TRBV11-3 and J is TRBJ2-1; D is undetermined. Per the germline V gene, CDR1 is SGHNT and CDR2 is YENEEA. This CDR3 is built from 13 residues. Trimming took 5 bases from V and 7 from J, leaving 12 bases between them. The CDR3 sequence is CASSPQSRNEQFF. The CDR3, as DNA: TGTGCCAGCAGCCCCCAATCTAGAAATGAGCAGTTCTTC.

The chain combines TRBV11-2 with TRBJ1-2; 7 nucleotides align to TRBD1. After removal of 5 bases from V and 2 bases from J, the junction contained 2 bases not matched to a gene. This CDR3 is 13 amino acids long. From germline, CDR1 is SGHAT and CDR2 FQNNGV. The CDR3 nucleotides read TGTGCCAGCAGCCTGGGACAGAACTATGGCTACACCTTC. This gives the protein CASSLGQNYGYTF.

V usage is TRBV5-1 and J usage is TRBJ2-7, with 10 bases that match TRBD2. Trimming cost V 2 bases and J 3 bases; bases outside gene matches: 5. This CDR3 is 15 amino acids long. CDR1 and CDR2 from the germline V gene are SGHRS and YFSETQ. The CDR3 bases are TGCGCCAGCAGCTTATCTAGCGGGAGTTTCTACGAGCAGTACTTC. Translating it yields CASSLSSGSFYEQYF.

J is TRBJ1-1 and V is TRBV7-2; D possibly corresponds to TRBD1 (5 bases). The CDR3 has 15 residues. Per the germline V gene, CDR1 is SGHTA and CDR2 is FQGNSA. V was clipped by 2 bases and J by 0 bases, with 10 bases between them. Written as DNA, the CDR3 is TGTGCCAGCAGCTTATTTCCAGGGATGAACACTGAAGCTTTCTTT. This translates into CASSLFPGMNTEAFF.

The CDR3 is CASSLGSGVGYTF. Here the CDR3 DNA reads TGCGCCAGCAGCTTGGGTTCAGGGGTCGGCTACACCTTC. The rearrangement joins TRBV5-1 to TRBJ1-2; D possibly corresponds to TRBD1 (6 bases). V gave up 0 bases and J gave up 8 bases, with 11 bases separating them. CDR1 is SGHRS, CDR2 YFSETQ, per germline. The CDR3 is 13 amino acids.

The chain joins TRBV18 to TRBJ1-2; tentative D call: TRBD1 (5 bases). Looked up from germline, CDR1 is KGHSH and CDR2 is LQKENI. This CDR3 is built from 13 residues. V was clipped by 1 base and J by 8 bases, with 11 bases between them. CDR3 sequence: CASSPQAGEGYTF. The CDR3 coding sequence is TGTGCCAGCTCACCACAGGCGGGGGAAGGCTACACCTTC.

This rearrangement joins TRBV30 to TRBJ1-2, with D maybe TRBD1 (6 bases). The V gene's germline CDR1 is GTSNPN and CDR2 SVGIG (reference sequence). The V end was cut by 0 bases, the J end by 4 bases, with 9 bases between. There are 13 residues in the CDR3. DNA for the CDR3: TGTGCCTGGAGTGTCGGGGGCGTCTATGGCTACACCTTC. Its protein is CAWSVGGVYGYTF.